The T cell receptor beta chain described here comes from a study of T-cell reconstitution after alpha-beta-depleted transplantation in children. Study-level points and caveats: Reports say that about two months after transplant, the alpha-beta T cells came out of several hundred graft clones that had expanded. Recipient T cells and thymic progenitors that survived gave rise to the high TCRbeta diversity observed at day 60 in some patients.

J lost 4 bases, V lost 5 bases, and 10 bases had no gene match. This CDR3 contains 16 residues. Germline CDR1 and CDR2: SEHNR and FQNEAQ (reference sequence). This clonotype was seen repeatedly, ten times or more. What it binds is not known. Library preparation (for TCRbeta) was performed with unique molecular identifiers. TCRdb reprocessed the PCR reads with MiXCR, giving one entry per CDR3 protein. The table lists fewer than 550,000 distinct CDR3 sequences, about 10% of them singletons. The rearrangement uses TRBV7-9 and TRBJ2-1, with 8 bases that match TRBD2. The sequence derives from a child under 10 years old with inherited bone marrow failure, due to receive a stem cell transplant. Sequencing was performed on PBMCs, taken before TCRalphabeta/CD19-depleted stem cell transplant. The CDR3 bases are TGTGCCAGCAGCATCTCTCTAGCGGGTGGGTACAATGAGCAGTTCTTC. It encodes CASSISLAGGYNEQFF.